The sequence of this T cell receptor (beta chain) was determined in a study of cytomegalovirus exposure and HLA in healthy donors. Measured with immunoSEQ multiplex PCR; TCRdb has only the in-frame clones, and not every one. The sample has roughly 62,000 clones; around 90% are singletons. Sequenced input: PBMCs. The sequence was obtained from a woman aged 25-40 years in good health and CMV-seronegative.

The CDR3 region is CASSLAGQQETQYF. As DNA, the CDR3 is TGTGCCAGCAGCTTGGCGGGACAGCAAGAGACCCAGTACTTC. V and J are TRBV5-4 and TRBJ2-5; TRBD1 agrees at 7 bases. The V segment lost 0 bases and the J segment 2 bases; nucleotides outside the gene matches: 1. In germline, CDR1 is SGHNT, CDR2 YYREEE (reference sequence). The length of the CDR3 is 14 residues.